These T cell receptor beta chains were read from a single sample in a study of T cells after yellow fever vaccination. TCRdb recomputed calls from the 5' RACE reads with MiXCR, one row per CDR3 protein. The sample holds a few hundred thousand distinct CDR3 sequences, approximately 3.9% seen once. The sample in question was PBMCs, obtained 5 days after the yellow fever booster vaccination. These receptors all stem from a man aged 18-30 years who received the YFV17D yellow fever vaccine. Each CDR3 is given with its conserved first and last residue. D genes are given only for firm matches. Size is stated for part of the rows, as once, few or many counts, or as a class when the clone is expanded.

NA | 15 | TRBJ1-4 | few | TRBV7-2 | TGTGCCAGCAGCTTAGGGGGCGGCTGGAGTGAAAAACTGTTTTTT | CASSLGGGWSEKLFF
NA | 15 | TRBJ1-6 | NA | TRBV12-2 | TGTGCAAGTCGCCCCGGGACACCTCATAATTCACCCCTCCACTTT | CASRPGTPHNSPLHF
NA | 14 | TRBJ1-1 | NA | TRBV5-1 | TGCGCCAGCAGACTCGACGGGGGGAACACTGAAGCTTTCTTT | CASRLDGGNTEAFF
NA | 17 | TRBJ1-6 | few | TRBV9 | TGTGCCAGCAGCCTAGAGGAAGGGGCGAGGTATAATTCACCCCTCCACTTT | CASSLEEGARYNSPLHF
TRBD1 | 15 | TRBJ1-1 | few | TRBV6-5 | TGTGCCAGCAGTTTGGCCAGGGGGGTGAACACTGAAGCTTTCTTT | CASSLARGVNTEAFF
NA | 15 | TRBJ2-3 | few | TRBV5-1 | TGCGCCAGCAGCTTGGTTGAGGATGGCACAGATACGCAGTATTTT | CASSLVEDGTDTQYF
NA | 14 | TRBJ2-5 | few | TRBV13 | TGTGCCAGCAGCTCCTTAGGGAAAGAAGAGACCCAGTACTTC | CASSSLGKEETQYF
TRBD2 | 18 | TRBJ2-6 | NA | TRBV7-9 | TGTGCCAGCAGCTTAGCGCCGGGACTAGCACCTGGGGCCAACGTCCTGACTTTC | CASSLAPGLAPGANVLTF
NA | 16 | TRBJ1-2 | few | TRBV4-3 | TGCGCCAGCAGCCAAGATTGGGCAGGGAATAACTATGGCTACACCTTC | CASSQDWAGNNYGYTF
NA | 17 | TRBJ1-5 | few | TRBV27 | TGTGCCAGCAGTTTAAGGGCGGGGGGGTATAGCAATCAGCCCCAGCATTTT | CASSLRAGGYSNQPQHF
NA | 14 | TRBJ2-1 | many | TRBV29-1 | TGCAGCACTGAGGGCGGCCACCCCTACAATGAGCAGTTCTTC | CSTEGGHPYNEQFF
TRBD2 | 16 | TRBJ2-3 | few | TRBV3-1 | TGTGCCAGCAGCCAAGGGGGCGGGACTAGCATGGATACGCAGTATTTT | CASSQGGGTSMDTQYF
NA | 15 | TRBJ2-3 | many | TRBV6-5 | TGTGCCAGCAGTTACTCAGGCGGGAGCACAGATACGCAGTATTTT | CASSYSGGSTDTQYF
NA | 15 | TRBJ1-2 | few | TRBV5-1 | TGCGCCAGCAGCTCTGGGCCCCATCTGGCGGATGGCTACACCTTC | CASSSGPHLADGYTF
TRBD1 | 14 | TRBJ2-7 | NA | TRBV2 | TGTGCCAGCAGGCGATCCCAGGGGGCGGACGAGCAGTACTTC | CASRRSQGADEQYF
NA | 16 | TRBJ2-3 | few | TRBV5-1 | TGCGCCAGCAGCTTGGGTGCGCCGGCTAGCACAGATACGCAGTATTTT | CASSLGAPASTDTQYF
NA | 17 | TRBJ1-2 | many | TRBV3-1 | TGTGCCAGCAGCCAAGATGATGTTCCCAGGAGAGGCTATGGCTACACCTTC | CASSQDDVPRRGYGYTF
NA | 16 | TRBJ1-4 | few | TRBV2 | TGTGCCAGCAGTGATACGCCGGACAGCTCTAATGAAAAACTGTTTTTT | CASSDTPDSSNEKLFF
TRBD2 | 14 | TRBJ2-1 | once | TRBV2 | TGTGCCAGCAGCGGCGAAAGACTAGCAGGCGAGCAGTTCTTC | CASSGERLAGEQFF
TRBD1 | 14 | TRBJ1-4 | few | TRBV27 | TGTGCCAGCAGTTTCAAGGGGGCGAATGAAAAACTGTTTTTT | CASSFKGANEKLFF
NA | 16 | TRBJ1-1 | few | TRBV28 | TGTGCCAGCACAACCGGGACCGGCTTTATGGGCACTGAAGCTTTCTTT | CASTTGTGFMGTEAFF
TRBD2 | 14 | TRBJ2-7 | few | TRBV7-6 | TGTGCCAGCAGCTTGGCGGGGGGGATCGACGAGCAGTACTTC | CASSLAGGIDEQYF
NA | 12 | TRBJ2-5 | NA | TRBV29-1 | TGCAGCGTTGTGGAAAACCAAGAGACCCAGTACTTC | CSVVENQETQYF
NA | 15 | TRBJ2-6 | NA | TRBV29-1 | TGCAGCGTTGAAGATCGCCGGGGTGGGGCCAACGTCCTGACTTTC | CSVEDRRGGANVLTF
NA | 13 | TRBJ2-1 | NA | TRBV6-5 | TGTGCCAGCAGTTACGATGTGGGGGAGGAGCAGTTCTTC | CASSYDVGEEQFF
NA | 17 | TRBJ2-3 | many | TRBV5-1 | TGCGCCAGCAGCTTTGGCGGGGAGTCAACTAGCACAGATACGCAGTATTTT | CASSFGGESTSTDTQYF
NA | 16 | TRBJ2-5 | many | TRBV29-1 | TGCAGCGTTGGGGGTAAGGCAGGGATGTACCAAGAGACCCAGTACTTC | CSVGGKAGMYQETQYF
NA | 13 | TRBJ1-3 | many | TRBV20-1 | TGCAGTGCTAGAGACAGGGTGGATGGCACCATATATTTT | CSARDRVDGTIYF
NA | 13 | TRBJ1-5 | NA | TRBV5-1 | TGCGCCAGCTCTCAAAACCCGAATCAGCCCCAGCATTTT | CASSQNPNQPQHF